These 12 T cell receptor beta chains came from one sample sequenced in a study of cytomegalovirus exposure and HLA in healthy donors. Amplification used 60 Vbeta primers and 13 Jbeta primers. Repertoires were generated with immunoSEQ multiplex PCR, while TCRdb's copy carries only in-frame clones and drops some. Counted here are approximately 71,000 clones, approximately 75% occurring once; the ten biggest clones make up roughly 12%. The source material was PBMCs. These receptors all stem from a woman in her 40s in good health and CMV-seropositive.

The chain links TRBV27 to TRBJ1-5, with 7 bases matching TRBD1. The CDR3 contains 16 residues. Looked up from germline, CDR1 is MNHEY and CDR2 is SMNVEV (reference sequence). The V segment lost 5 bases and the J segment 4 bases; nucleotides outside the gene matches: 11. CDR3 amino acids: CASSPDRVSQNQPQHF. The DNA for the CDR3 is TGTGCCAGCAGTCCAGACAGGGTTTCCCAGAATCAGCCCCAGCATTTT.

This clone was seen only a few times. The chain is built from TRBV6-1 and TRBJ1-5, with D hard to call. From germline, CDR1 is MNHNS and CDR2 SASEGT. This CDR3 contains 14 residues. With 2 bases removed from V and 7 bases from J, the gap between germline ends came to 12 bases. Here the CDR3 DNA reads TGTGCCAGCAGTGAATCCCAGGAAGGACAGCCCCAGCATTTT. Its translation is CASSESQEGQPQHF.

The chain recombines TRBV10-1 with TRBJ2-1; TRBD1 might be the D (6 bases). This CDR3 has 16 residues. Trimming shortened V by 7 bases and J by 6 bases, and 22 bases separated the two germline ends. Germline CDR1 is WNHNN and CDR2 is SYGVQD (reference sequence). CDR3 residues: CASMTTLHRALNEQFF. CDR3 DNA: TGCGCCAGCATGACTACTTTGCACAGGGCACTCAATGAGCAGTTCTTC.

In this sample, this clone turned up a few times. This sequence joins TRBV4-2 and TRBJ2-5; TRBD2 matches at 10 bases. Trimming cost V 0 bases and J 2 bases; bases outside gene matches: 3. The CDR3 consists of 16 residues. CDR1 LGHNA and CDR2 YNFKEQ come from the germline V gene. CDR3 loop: CASSQDLAGEQETQYF. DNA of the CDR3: TGTGCCAGCAGCCAAGATCTAGCGGGGGAACAAGAGACCCAGTACTTC.

This CDR3 reads CASSPGYYGYTF. The CDR3 DNA is TGTGCCAGCAGCCCAGGGTATTATGGCTACACCTTC. The chain is built from TRBV5-6 and TRBJ1-2; a weak D match, TRBD1 (5 bases). This CDR3 is built from 12 residues. Trimming pared 4 bases from V and 5 bases from J, leaving 9 bases between. The V gene's germline CDR1 is SGHDT and CDR2 YYEEEE.

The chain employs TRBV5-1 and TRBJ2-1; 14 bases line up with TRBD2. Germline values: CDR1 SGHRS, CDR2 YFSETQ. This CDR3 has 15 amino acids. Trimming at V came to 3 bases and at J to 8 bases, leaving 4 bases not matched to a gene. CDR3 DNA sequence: TGCGCCAGCAGCTCGACTAGCGGGGGGGCGCATGAGCAGTTCTTC. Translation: CASSSTSGGAHEQFF.

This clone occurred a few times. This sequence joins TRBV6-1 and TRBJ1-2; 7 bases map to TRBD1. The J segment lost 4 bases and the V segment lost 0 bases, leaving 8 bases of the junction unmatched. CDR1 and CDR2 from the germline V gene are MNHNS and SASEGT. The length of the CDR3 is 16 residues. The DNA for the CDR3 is TGTGCCAGCAGTGAAGCGTTCACAGGGGCTGGCTATGGCTACACCTTC. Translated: CASSEAFTGAGYGYTF.

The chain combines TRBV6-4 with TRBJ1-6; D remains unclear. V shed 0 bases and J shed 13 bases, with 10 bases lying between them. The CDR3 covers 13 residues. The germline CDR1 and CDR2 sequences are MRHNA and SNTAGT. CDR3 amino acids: CASSDSTTGPLHF. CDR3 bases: TGTGCCAGCAGTGACTCCACGACTGGGCCCCTCCACTTT.

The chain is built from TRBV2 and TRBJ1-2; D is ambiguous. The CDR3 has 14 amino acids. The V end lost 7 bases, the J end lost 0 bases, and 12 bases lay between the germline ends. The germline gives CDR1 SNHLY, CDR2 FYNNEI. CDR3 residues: CASIASDPNYGYTF. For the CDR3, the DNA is TGTGCCAGCATAGCGTCAGATCCTAACTATGGCTACACCTTC.

CDR3 coding DNA: TGTGCCAGCAGTGAAGAAGCGGGGGGCTACAATGAGCAGTTCTTC. It specifies CASSEEAGGYNEQFF. The chain is built from TRBV6-1 and TRBJ2-1; 9 bases line up with TRBD2. The CDR3 loop spans 15 amino acids. Trimming cost V 1 base and J 3 bases; bases outside gene matches: 1. Germline V gives CDR1 MNHNS, CDR2 SASEGT.

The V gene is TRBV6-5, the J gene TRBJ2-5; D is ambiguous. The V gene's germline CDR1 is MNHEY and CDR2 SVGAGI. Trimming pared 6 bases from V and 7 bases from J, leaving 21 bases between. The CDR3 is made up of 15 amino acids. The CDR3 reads CASRPPTVSSGTQYF. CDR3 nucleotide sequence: TGTGCCAGCAGACCCCCCACCGTCTCCTCCGGGACCCAGTACTTC.

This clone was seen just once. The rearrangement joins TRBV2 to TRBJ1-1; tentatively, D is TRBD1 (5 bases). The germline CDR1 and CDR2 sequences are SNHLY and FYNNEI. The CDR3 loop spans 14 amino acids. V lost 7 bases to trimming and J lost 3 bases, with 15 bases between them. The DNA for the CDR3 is TGTGCCAGCACAGTGGGGCCTAGGGACACTGAAGCTTTCTTT. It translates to CASTVGPRDTEAFF.